The T cell receptor beta chain described here comes from a study of blood T cells in healthy people across ages. Turning to the study itself: Through template switching, about one barcoded beta molecule was captured per two T cells, as measured in model experiments. Whole-study findings and limits: Naive CD4+ cells and diversity were both higher in long-lived donors than in aged donors. With age, beta diversity per million T cells declined roughly linearly, significantly by 40.

Primers used in a second PCR of roughly 7 to 11 cycles were a sample-barcoded 5' primer and a J-beta primer mix. TCRdb reanalysed the 5' RACE reads using MiXCR and keeps one entry per CDR3 protein. The sample lists around 990,000 distinct CDR3 sequences, more than 30% occurring once. In the case of this clonotype: Its antigen is still unknown.

Germline assignment: CDR1 MNHEY and CDR2 SMNVEV (reference sequence). The CDR3 consists of 20 residues. Germline trimming cut 0 bases from V and 4 bases from J; bases unmatched to any gene: 18. Per sample, at least 5.5 micrograms of total RNA were extracted. The specimen sequenced was blood. V is TRBV27 and J is TRBJ1-2; 9 bases line up with TRBD1. This receptor was obtained from a man between 18 and 29 years old in good health. CDR3 DNA: TGTGCCAGCAGTTTATCTTCCAAGGGGGACAGGGCCCCAAACACCTATGGCTACACCTTC. This translates into CASSLSSKGDRAPNTYGYTF.